The present T cell receptor beta chain was sequenced within a study of cytomegalovirus exposure and HLA in healthy donors. PCR amplification relied on 60 Vbeta primers (plus 13 Jbeta primers). Only in-frame clones appear in the TCRdb table, and some are missing; sequencing was by immunoSEQ multiplex PCR. This sample's table has roughly 58,000 clones. Germline lookup yields CDR1 SGHVS and CDR2 FNYEAQ. The V end lost 1 base, the J end lost 1 base, and 4 bases lay between the germline ends. This CDR3 has 13 residues. The rearrangement joins TRBV7-6 to TRBJ1-1; no reliable D call. The sample taken for sequencing was PBMCs. The receptor was isolated from a woman between 50 and 59 years old in good health and CMV-seropositive. In nucleotides, the CDR3 is TGTGCCAGCAGCTTAGGTCAGAACACTGAAGCTTTCTTT. This translates into CASSLGQNTEAFF.